Below are 9 T cell receptor beta chains sequenced from a single sample in a study of cytomegalovirus exposure and HLA in healthy donors. The PCR made use of 60 Vbeta and 13 Jbeta primers. Sequencing used immunoSEQ multiplex PCR; TCRdb keeps in-frame clones, though not all of them. Of some 110,000 clones listed, 75% are singletons. Material for sequencing was PBMCs. These receptors originate from a male donor in good health and CMV-seropositive.

V usage is TRBV7-9 and J usage is TRBJ2-7; 8 bases are shared with TRBD2. Germline V gene data show CDR1 as SEHNR and CDR2 as FQNEAQ (reference sequence). Germline trimming cut 3 bases from V and 2 bases from J; bases unmatched to any gene: 9. The CDR3 runs 16 residues. In nucleotides, the CDR3 is TGTGCCAGCAGCTTCCCGGGGGGGGCCATACCCTACGAGCAGTACTTC. Protein product: CASSFPGGAIPYEQYF.

Turning to this clone: The junction differs from germline at one of its ends, possibly a read error. The chain is built from TRBV4-2 and TRBJ2-5, with 8 bases matching TRBD2. The CDR3 contains 15 residues. Germline-derived CDR1 and CDR2 are LGHNA and YNFKEQ. The CDR3 sequence is CASSQDPGGPETRYF. The CDR3 DNA reads as TGTGCCAGCAGCCAAGATCCGGGGGGGCCGGAGACCCGGTACTTC.

Remarks on this clone: Its ends do not fully match the called genes, so a read error is possible. J is TRBJ1-2 and V is TRBV30; 10 bases fit TRBD1. The V gene's germline CDR1 is GTSNPN and CDR2 SVGIG (reference sequence). The CDR3 is 15 residues long. The CDR3: CAWSPGQGFRYGYPF. CDR3 in DNA: TGTGCCTGGAGTCCGGGACAGGGGTTCCGTTATGGCTACCCCTTC.

The V call is TRBV4-1, the J call TRBJ2-1; TRBD2 matches at 7 bases. The V and J ends lost 0 bases and 4 bases, in that order; junction bases with no gene match: 3. The CDR3 covers 15 residues. CDR1 and CDR2 (germline): MGHRA, YSYEKL. The CDR3 spells CASSQELAEYNEQFF. CDR3 bases: TGCGCCAGCAGCCAAGAGCTAGCGGAATACAATGAGCAGTTCTTC.

The rearrangement links TRBV5-1 to TRBJ1-1; 9 bases map to TRBD1. The CDR3 runs to 14 residues. The ends lost 3 bases at V and 1 base at J; junction bases unmatched: 1. The germline V gene has CDR1 SGHRS and CDR2 YFSETQ. CDR3 sequence reads: CASSSGQGNTEAFF. CDR3 bases: TGCGCCAGCAGCTCGGGACAGGGGAACACTGAAGCTTTCTTT.

This sequence joins TRBV4-2 and TRBJ2-7; D unresolved. V lost 0 bases and J 0 bases, leaving 9 bases between the germline ends. The CDR3 extends over 15 amino acids. Germline V gene lookup returns CDR1 LGHNA and CDR2 YNFKEQ. This CDR3 is CASSQDRRFSYEQYF. The DNA for the CDR3 is TGTGCCAGCAGCCAAGATCGGCGGTTCTCCTACGAGCAGTACTTC.

The J gene is TRBJ1-5, the V gene TRBV11-1; perhaps TRBD1 as D (6 bases). Trimming removed 0 bases at V and 4 bases at J, with 10 bases between. The CDR3 length is 15 residues. Germline V lookup: CDR1 SGHAT, CDR2 FQDESV (reference sequence). The CDR3 bases are TGTGCCAGCAGCTTAGCGGGGGGGCCTAATCAGCCCCAGCATTTT. Translated: CASSLAGGPNQPQHF.

The rearrangement links TRBV6-5 to TRBJ2-5, with TRBD2 matching over 12 bases. Germline values: CDR1 MNHEY, CDR2 SVGAGI. After removal of 4 bases from V and 11 bases from J, the junction contained 8 bases not matched to a gene. The CDR3 runs 14 residues. The CDR3 DNA sequence: TGTGCCAGCAGTTCACTAGCGGGAGGTGAAGAGCAGTACTTC. Translated: CASSSLAGGEEQYF.

The chain joins TRBV9 to TRBJ2-7, with TRBD2 as a possible D gene (7 bases). The V end was cut by 3 bases, the J end by 3 bases, with 10 bases between. The CDR3 covers 13 residues. Per the germline V gene, CDR1 is SGDLS and CDR2 is YYNGEE. As DNA, the CDR3 is TGTGCCAGCAGCGAGGGGGGGGGCTACGAGCAGTACTTC. Translating it yields CASSEGGGYEQYF.